This T cell receptor (beta chain) was captured in a study of identifying expanded T cells in peripheral blood. Collection occurred without any documented infections or immune events in donors. Sequencing used immunoSEQ multiplex PCR; TCRdb keeps in-frame clones, though not all of them. The sample holds approximately 80,000 clones, around four fifths seen once. Trimming shortened V by 5 bases and J by 9 bases, and 20 bases separated the two germline ends. CDR3 length: 15 residues. The germline V gene has CDR1 LNHNV and CDR2 YYDKDF (reference sequence). The origin of this receptor is a person aged 18 to 75 in good health. The genes are TRBV15 and TRBJ1-5; the D gene is possibly TRBD1 (6 bases). The specimen was blood. In DNA, the CDR3 is TGTGCCACCAGCCGATCGGAGCGGGGGGCTGGGCCCCAGCATTTT. Translation gives CATSRSERGAGPQHF.